The next 16 T cell receptor beta chains were all read from a single sample in a study of cytomegalovirus exposure and HLA in healthy donors. Researchers ran the PCR with 60 Vbeta and 13 Jbeta primers. TCRdb's copy holds only in-frame clones and misses some; the assay was immunoSEQ multiplex PCR. The repertoire holds about 67,000 clones, with 75% to 90% as singletons. Material for sequencing was PBMCs. All receptors come from a woman aged 25 to 39 in good health and CMV-seropositive.

The V and J genes are TRBV30 and TRBJ2-3; 8 nucleotides agree with TRBD2. Germline V gene sequence: CDR1 GTSNPN, CDR2 SVGIG (reference sequence). The CDR3 consists of 14 residues. The V gene end was trimmed by 4 bases and the J gene end by 6 bases; junction bases not matched to a gene: 9. CDR3 amino acids: CAWTFGGAGDTQYF. The CDR3 DNA sequence: TGTGCCTGGACCTTCGGGGGGGCAGGCGATACGCAGTATTTT. Supplemented by reference TRBV30 and TRBJ2-3, the full variable domain reads SQTIHQWPATLVQPVGSPLSLECTVEGTSNPNLYWYRQAAGRGLQLLFYSVGIGQISSEVPQNLSASRPQDRQFILSSKKLLLSDSGFYLCAWTFGGAGDTQYFGPGTRLTVL.

This chain uses TRBV11-2 with TRBJ1-1; D remains ambiguous. The germline V gene encodes CDR1 SGHAT and CDR2 FQNNGV. This CDR3 has 14 residues. V was shortened by 3 bases and J by 1 base, with 9 bases between the two germline ends. CDR3 amino acids: CASSFRGRNTEAFF. CDR3 nucleotides: TGTGCCAGCAGCTTTCGGGGTCGGAACACTGAAGCTTTCTTT.

The V and J genes are TRBV7-7 and TRBJ2-1; 9 nucleotides line up with TRBD2. The CDR3 loop spans 15 amino acids. Germline CDR1 reads SSHAT; CDR2 reads FNYEAQ (reference sequence). V lost 5 bases and J lost 8; bases outside the gene matches: 10. CDR3 amino acids: CASSPLGREGYEQFF. The DNA for the CDR3 is TGTGCCAGCAGCCCCCTCGGGCGGGAGGGCTATGAGCAGTTCTTC.

The genes are TRBV5-5 and TRBJ2-5; 8 bases align to TRBD2. V dropped 7 bases and J dropped 2; count of bases not matched to a gene: 7. CDR1 and CDR2 (germline): SGHKS, YYEKEE (reference sequence). This CDR3 comprises 14 residues. The CDR3: CASPPPGGQETQYF. In DNA, the CDR3 is TGTGCCAGCCCCCCGCCGGGGGGGCAAGAGACCCAGTACTTC.

The chain links TRBV27 to TRBJ2-5; tentative D call: TRBD2 (5 bases). Trimming removed 2 bases from V and 1 base from J, with 11 bases in between. From germline, CDR1 is MNHEY and CDR2 SMNVEV (reference sequence). This CDR3 is built from 15 residues. CDR3 sequence reads: CASSLGGQLQETQYF. The DNA for the CDR3 is TGTGCCAGCAGTTTAGGCGGGCAGCTCCAAGAGACCCAGTACTTC.

The chain combines TRBV19 with TRBJ2-1; tentative D call: TRBD1 (6 bases). V lost 6 bases and J 4 bases, leaving 16 bases between the germline ends. Germline CDR1 reads LNHDA; CDR2 reads SQIVND (reference sequence). This CDR3 spans 15 amino acids. CDR3 in DNA: TGTGCCAGTAGAACTCCGGGACAATTGTACAATGAGCAGTTCTTC. Protein sequence: CASRTPGQLYNEQFF.

The chain is built from TRBV5-6 and TRBJ2-1, with TRBD2 identical over 11 bases. CDR3 length: 15 amino acids. The V segment lost 4 bases and the J segment 3 bases; nucleotides outside the gene matches: 3. Germline V gene data show CDR1 as SGHDT and CDR2 as YYEEEE. The CDR3 bases are TGTGCCAGCAGCGCGGGACTAGCGGACTACAATGAGCAGTTCTTC. This codes for CASSAGLADYNEQFF. Full variable domain (rest looked up from reference TRBV5-6 and TRBJ2-1): DAGVTQSPTHLIKTRGQQVTLRCSPKSGHDTVSWYQQALGQGPQFIFQYYEEEERQRGNFPDRFSGHQFPNYSSELNVNALLLGDSALYLCASSAGLADYNEQFFGPGTRLTVL.

The chain uses TRBV7-2 and TRBJ2-7, with D possibly TRBD2 on 7 matching bases. Germline V gene lookup returns CDR1 SGHTA and CDR2 FQGNSA. This CDR3 is built from 16 residues. V lost 1 base, J lost 1 base, and 14 bases lay in between. CDR3 amino acids: CASSLEGGSFSYEQYF. CDR3 bases: TGTGCCAGCAGCTTAGAGGGGGGGAGTTTTTCCTACGAGCAGTACTTC.

This chain uses TRBV4-2 with TRBJ2-7; TRBD2 is a possible D gene (6 bases). V was trimmed by 0 bases and J by 0 bases, leaving 12 bases between them. Germline V gene sequence: CDR1 LGHNA, CDR2 YNFKEQ. CDR3 length: 16 amino acids. CDR3 DNA: TGTGCCAGCAGCCAAGATGGGGGGACCGGCTCCTACGAGCAGTACTTC. As protein: CASSQDGGTGSYEQYF.

The V call is TRBV5-1, the J call TRBJ2-3; 7 nucleotides match TRBD2. The CDR3 is 16 residues long. V shed 2 bases and J 3 bases; nucleotides not matched to a gene: 9. Germline loops: CDR1 SGHRS, CDR2 YFSETQ. The CDR3 here is CASSFGLAARTDTQYF. DNA for the CDR3: TGCGCCAGCAGCTTTGGGCTAGCGGCCCGTACAGATACGCAGTATTTT. The full variable domain, rest sourced from reference TRBV5-1 and TRBJ2-3, is KAGVTQTPRYLIKTRGQQVTLSCSPISGHRSVSWYQQTPGQGLQFLFEYFSETQRNKGNFPGRFSGRQFSNSRSEMNVSTLELGDSALYLCASSFGLAARTDTQYFGPGTRLTVL.

As regards this clone: The sample holds other DNA sequences that translate to the same CDR3. CDR3 in DNA: TGTGCCTGGAGTGTGCGGGATACCTATGGCTACACCTTC. Translated, it gives CAWSVRDTYGYTF. The chain links TRBV30 to TRBJ1-2, with D unresolved. From germline, CDR1 is GTSNPN and CDR2 SVGIG (reference sequence). V was pared by 0 bases and J by 4 bases, with 9 bases between. The CDR3 spans 13 residues.

There are a few counts of this clone. The chain has TRBV9 and TRBJ2-7; 9 nucleotides match TRBD1. CDR1 is SGDLS and CDR2 is YYNGEE in the germline V gene. After removal of 3 bases from V and 5 bases from J, the junction contained 9 bases not matched to a gene. The CDR3 has 15 amino acids. This CDR3 reads CASSAQGAWLDEQYF. In DNA form, the CDR3 reads TGTGCCAGCAGCGCACAGGGGGCATGGCTTGACGAGCAGTACTTC.

The table lists this clone with a count of one. This chain uses TRBV4-1 with TRBJ2-2; D uncertain. The germline gives CDR1 MGHRA, CDR2 YSYEKL. Trimming removed 1 base from V and 5 bases from J, with 11 bases in between. The CDR3 totals 15 residues. Here the CDR3 reads CASSQAPVRTGELFF. The CDR3 DNA sequence: TGCGCCAGCAGCCAAGCTCCTGTCCGGACCGGGGAGCTGTTTTTT.

V and J are TRBV5-1 and TRBJ2-3; D might be TRBD2 (5 bases). The length of the CDR3 is 16 residues. In germline, CDR1 is SGHRS, CDR2 YFSETQ. Between the trimmed V and J ends, which lost 2 bases and 0 bases, there was a span of 13 bases. CDR3: CASSLYLRVSTDTQYF. Here the CDR3 DNA reads TGCGCCAGCAGCTTATATCTGCGGGTGAGCACAGATACGCAGTATTTT. The entire variable domain, with the rest obtained from reference TRBV5-1 and TRBJ2-3, is as follows: KAGVTQTPRYLIKTRGQQVTLSCSPISGHRSVSWYQQTPGQGLQFLFEYFSETQRNKGNFPGRFSGRQFSNSRSEMNVSTLELGDSALYLCASSLYLRVSTDTQYFGPGTRLTVL.

This clone was seen only once. The chain is built from TRBV2 and TRBJ2-5; TRBD1 is a possible D gene (5 bases). The V end lost 6 bases, the J end lost 1 base, and 9 bases lay between the germline ends. From germline, CDR1 is SNHLY and CDR2 FYNNEI. The CDR3 runs 13 residues. The CDR3 DNA sequence: TGTGCCAGCAGGCAGACAGCCCAAGAGACCCAGTACTTC. Translating gives CASRQTAQETQYF. Supplemented by reference TRBV2 and TRBJ2-5, the full variable domain reads EPEVTQTPSHQVTQMGQEVILRCVPISNHLYFYWYRQILGQKVEFLVSFYNNEISEKSEIFDDQFSVERPDGSNFTLKIRSTKLEDSAMYFCASRQTAQETQYFGPGTRLLVL.

CDR3: CASSSPVLRPLGQGLYEQYF. For the CDR3, the DNA is TGTGCCAGCAGTTCCCCCGTACTTCGGCCGTTAGGACAGGGACTCTACGAGCAGTACTTC. The chain couples TRBV28 to TRBJ2-7, with TRBD1 identical over 8 bases. CDR3 length: 20 residues. The J segment lost 3 bases and the V segment lost 4 bases, leaving 23 bases of the junction unmatched. Germline V lookup: CDR1 MDHEN, CDR2 SYDVKM.